This TCR beta chain was captured by sequencing in a study of low-dose radiotherapy and immunotherapy resistance in tumors. Study context: Members of Cohort 2 were treated with 1 Gy per fraction every two weeks; their total was 13 Gy over 26 weeks. Study patients were administered oral aspirin at 300 mg daily for four cycles from cycle 1 day 1.

V lost 7 bases and J lost 11, with 20 bases in between. Germline V CDR1 and CDR2: SGHDN, FVKESK. This CDR3 is built from 14 residues. Time point given: after trial treatment. Indicated treatment: LDRT plus nivolumab, ipilimumab, low-dose cyclophosphamide and aspirin (RACIN trial). This clonotype appeared many times. Primers used for first-strand cDNA, a TRAV- and TRBV-specific set, covered both alpha and beta chains. TCRs were amplified for 15 to 25 PCR cycles with a constant-region primer and V-primer adapter. TCRdb redid the calling of the reads with MiXCR, one entry per CDR3 protein. The table lists around 84,000 distinct CDR3 sequences, around 17% of them singletons.

The sequence was collected from a male donor with prostate cancer. This material consisted of PBMCs, taken after low-dose radiotherapy plus immunotherapy. V is TRBV14 and J is TRBJ2-2, with D hard to call. CDR3 nucleotides: TGTGCCAGCATCGATCAGGCTGGGGTTGGAGAGCTGTTTTTT. Its translation: CASIDQAGVGELFF. Variable domain in full (rest from reference TRBV14 and TRBJ2-2): EAGVTQFPSHSVIEKGQTVTLRCDPISGHDNLYWYRRVMGKEIKFLLHFVKESKQDESGMPNNRFLAERTGGTYSTLKVQPAELEDSGVYFCASIDQAGVGELFFGEGSRLTVL.